The 21 T cell receptor beta chains given below trace back to one sample, sequenced in a study of blood T cells in healthy people across ages. The second PCR ran 7 to 11 cycles with a sample-barcoded 5' primer and J-beta primers. In TCRdb, the 5' RACE reads were re-called with MiXCR into one record per CDR3 protein. The sample consists of about 830,000 distinct CDR3 sequences, about 62% of them appearing once. The sequencing sample was made of blood. The receptors shown here come from a man aged 25-45 years in good health.

This chain joins TRBV7-2 and TRBJ2-5; TRBD1 agrees at 7 bases. The J call is doubtful: the DNA matches TRBJ2-7 better. Germline values: CDR1 SGHTA, CDR2 FQGNSA. This CDR3 is 15 amino acids long. For the CDR3, the DNA is TGTGCCAGCAGCATCTCCAGGACAGGTTCGGGCGAGCAGTACTTC. As protein: CASSISRTGSGEQYF.

The genes are TRBV6-2 or TRBV6-3 and TRBJ2-7; tentative D call: TRBD1 (5 bases). Germline loops: CDR1 MNHEY, CDR2 SVGEGT. V gave up 2 bases and J gave up 5 bases, with 19 bases separating them. The CDR3 consists of 16 residues. The CDR3 sequence: CASSYVGRVQGNEQYF. For the CDR3, the DNA is TGTGCCAGCAGTTACGTCGGCAGGGTGCAAGGTAACGAGCAGTACTTC.

This clonotype has only one observation. The chain is built from TRBV6-2 or TRBV6-3 and TRBJ2-1; 10 nucleotides match TRBD1. Germline CDR1 and CDR2: MNHEY and SVGEGT. The CDR3 extends over 17 amino acids. The V and J ends lost 0 bases and 4 bases, in that order; junction bases with no gene match: 6. This CDR3 is CASSYSRDRGIYNEQFF. The CDR3 DNA sequence: TGTGCCAGCAGTTACTCGAGGGACAGGGGCATTTACAATGAGCAGTTCTTC.

CDR3 region: CASSESATGMSGAFF. The CDR3 coding sequence is TGTGCCAGCAGTGAATCCGCGACAGGGATGAGCGGAGCTTTCTTT. This chain connects TRBV25-1 to TRBJ1-1, with 7 bases aligning to TRBD1. This CDR3 has 15 residues. CDR1 MGHDK and CDR2 SYGVNS come from the germline V gene. J was trimmed by 10 bases and V by 1 base; bases with no gene match: 12. Variable domain in full (rest from reference TRBV25-1 and TRBJ1-1): EADIYQTPRYLVIGTGKKITLECSQTMGHDKMYWYQQDPGMELHLIHYSYGVNSTEKGDLSSESTVSRIRTEHFPLTLESARPSHTSQYLCASSESATGMSGAFFGQGTRLTVV.

This sequence joins TRBV20-1 and TRBJ2-3; maybe TRBD2 (6 bases). Trimming shortened V by 4 bases and J by 1 base, and 18 bases separated the two germline ends. The CDR3 sequence is 16 residues long. Per the germline V gene, CDR1 is DFQATT and CDR2 is SNEGSKA (reference sequence). CDR3 amino acids: CSATGGRGKRTDTQYF. The CDR3 DNA is TGCAGTGCTACCGGGGGAAGGGGTAAGCGCACAGATACGCAGTATTTT.

This clonotype was seen a few times. Here the CDR3 reads CSASDSGGASREQYF. CDR3 DNA: TGCAGTGCTAGTGATTCGGGGGGGGCCAGCCGCGAGCAGTACTTC. V usage is TRBV20-1 and J usage is TRBJ2-7; 8 bases line up with TRBD2. From germline, CDR1 is DFQATT and CDR2 SNEGSKA (reference sequence). This CDR3 is built from 15 residues. The V segment lost 3 bases and the J segment 6 bases; nucleotides outside the gene matches: 13.

J is TRBJ2-3 and V is TRBV6-2 or TRBV6-3; D uncertain. The CDR3 covers 13 residues. Trimming cost V 0 bases and J 12 bases, with 13 bases left between them. Germline assignment: CDR1 MNHEY and CDR2 SVGEGT. The CDR3 sequence is CASSYSIARPQYF. The CDR3 bases are TGTGCCAGCAGTTACTCGATTGCCCGTCCACAGTATTTT.

The CDR3 sequence: CSAREASLPPYSNQPQHF. In DNA, the CDR3 is TGCAGTGCTAGAGAGGCCAGTTTACCGCCGTATAGCAATCAGCCCCAGCATTTT. The chain couples TRBV20-1 to TRBJ1-5; D not resolved. V lost 0 bases and J lost 0, with 18 bases in between. This CDR3 comprises 18 residues. Germline loops: CDR1 DFQATT, CDR2 SNEGSKA (reference sequence).

This clonotype was counted a single time. The chain carries TRBV20-1 and TRBJ1-5; D not certain. V lost 3 bases to trimming and J lost 5 bases, with 8 bases between them. The V gene's germline CDR1 is DFQATT and CDR2 SNEGSKA (reference sequence). The CDR3 loop spans 12 amino acids. The CDR3 here is CSASRDDQPQHF. CDR3 sequence (DNA): TGCAGTGCTAGCCGAGACGATCAGCCCCAGCATTTT.

This rearrangement joins TRBV29-1 to TRBJ2-3, with D hard to call. Germline V gene lookup returns CDR1 SQVTM and CDR2 ANQGSEA. Between the trimmed V and J ends, which lost 7 bases and 0 bases, there was a span of 11 bases. The CDR3 spans 13 residues. The CDR3 sequence: CSAPPESTDTQYF. The CDR3 DNA reads as TGCAGCGCGCCACCGGAGAGCACAGATACGCAGTATTTT.

This clonotype was seen only once. In this CDR3 the conserved last residue, phenylalanine or tryptophan, is missing, so a read error is likely. The limits of the CDR3 on the DNA are not certain, so only TCRdb's listed CDR3 is given. J is TRBJ2-3 and V is TRBV20-1; TRBD2 was called by the table and not checked on the DNA. The CDR3 has 10 residues if both end residues are counted. The germline V gene has CDR1 DFQATT and CDR2 SNEGSKA (reference sequence). The CDR3 sequence is CSAREGSGEV.

Here the CDR3 reads CSATSPTGTDTQYF. Written as DNA, the CDR3 is TGCAGTGCTACCAGTCCGACAGGGACAGATACGCAGTATTTT. This chain uses TRBV20-1 with TRBJ2-3; 7 bases map to TRBD1. Germline loops: CDR1 DFQATT, CDR2 SNEGSKA (reference sequence). The V gene end was trimmed by 4 bases and the J gene end by 3 bases; junction bases not matched to a gene: 7. The CDR3 is 14 residues long.

This clonotype was counted between two and nine times. This chain links TRBV5-1 with TRBJ2-3; 8 bases match TRBD1. With V trimmed by 0 bases and J by 3 bases, 6 bases remained unmatched. CDR3 length: 16 amino acids. Germline lookup yields CDR1 SGHRS and CDR2 YFSETQ. CDR3 residues: CASSLARGQGTDTQYF. In DNA, the CDR3 is TGCGCCAGCAGCTTGGCCAGGGGGCAGGGTACAGATACGCAGTATTTT.

V usage is TRBV11-2 and J usage is TRBJ1-6; D may be TRBD1 (6 bases). The CDR3 sequence is 15 residues long. Germline V lookup: CDR1 SGHAT, CDR2 FQNNGV. V lost 3 bases and J 8 bases, leaving 14 bases between the germline ends. The CDR3 loop reads CASSLGGRGYSPLHF. The CDR3 bases are TGTGCCAGCAGCTTGGGGGGGCGGGGTTATTCACCCCTCCACTTT.

This clonotype was seen more than once but under ten times. V gene TRBV9 combines with J gene TRBJ2-6; 7 nucleotides agree with TRBD1. Germline V gene sequence: CDR1 SGDLS, CDR2 YYNGEE. The CDR3 consists of 17 residues. After removal of 3 bases from V and 0 bases from J, the junction contained 6 bases not matched to a gene. The CDR3 sequence is CASSASGQFSGANVLTF. CDR3 sequence (DNA): TGTGCCAGCAGCGCCTCGGGACAGTTCTCTGGGGCCAACGTCCTGACTTTC.

A word on this clonotype: At one end, the junction sequence differs from germline, possibly due to a read error. This sequence joins TRBV7-6 and TRBJ2-1; 10 bases align to TRBD2. Germline-derived CDR1 and CDR2 are SGHVS and FNYEAQ. The CDR3 has 14 residues. CDR3 nucleotide sequence: TGTGCCAGCAGCCTAGCGGGGGTTCACAATGAGCAGTTCTTC. Amino acid sequence: CASSLAGVHNEQFF.

V is TRBV28 and J is TRBJ2-7, with D unclear. V lost 7 bases to trimming and J lost 3 bases, with 7 bases between them. The CDR3 is 11 amino acids. Germline V gene sequence: CDR1 MDHEN, CDR2 SYDVKM. As DNA, the CDR3 is TGTGCCAGCAACCTCAACTACGAGCAGTACTTC. Encoded protein: CASNLNYEQYF.

This clonotype showed up just a few times. The rearrangement joins TRBV7-2 to TRBJ2-3; tentative D call: TRBD2 (7 bases). The germline CDR1 and CDR2 sequences are SGHTA and FQGNSA. This CDR3 has 17 residues. V was trimmed by 4 bases and J by 1 base, leaving 18 bases between them. DNA for the CDR3: TGTGCCAGCAGCTCAGCCCCGGGGGCGGGGGGCACAGATACGCAGTATTTT. This encodes CASSSAPGAGGTDTQYF.

The rearrangement uses TRBV6-2 or TRBV6-3 and TRBJ2-7; the D call may be TRBD1 or TRBD2 (5 bases each). Germline assignment: CDR1 MNHEY and CDR2 SVGEGT. V was clipped by 6 bases and J by 0 bases, with 12 bases between them. This CDR3 is 14 amino acids long. Here the CDR3 reads CASSRTTSSYEQYF. CDR3 in DNA: TGTGCCAGCAGCCGGACAACTAGCTCCTACGAGCAGTACTTC.

The V and J genes are TRBV29-1 and TRBJ2-1; possibly TRBD1 for D (7 bases). The CDR3 has 12 amino acids. Germline assignment: CDR1 SQVTM and CDR2 ANQGSEA. V was clipped by 5 bases and J by 10 bases, with 15 bases between them. For the CDR3, the DNA is TGCAGCGTTCGGAGGGGGCCGCGAGAGCAGTTCTTC. Protein: CSVRRGPREQFF.

The chain couples TRBV9 to TRBJ2-1; D is ambiguous. The germline V gene has CDR1 SGDLS and CDR2 YYNGEE. V was cut by 0 bases and J by 9 bases, with 10 bases left in between. There are 13 residues in the CDR3. CDR3 DNA: TGTGCCAGCAGCGTAGTTTCCATGACTGAGCAGTTCTTC. Protein sequence: CASSVVSMTEQFF.